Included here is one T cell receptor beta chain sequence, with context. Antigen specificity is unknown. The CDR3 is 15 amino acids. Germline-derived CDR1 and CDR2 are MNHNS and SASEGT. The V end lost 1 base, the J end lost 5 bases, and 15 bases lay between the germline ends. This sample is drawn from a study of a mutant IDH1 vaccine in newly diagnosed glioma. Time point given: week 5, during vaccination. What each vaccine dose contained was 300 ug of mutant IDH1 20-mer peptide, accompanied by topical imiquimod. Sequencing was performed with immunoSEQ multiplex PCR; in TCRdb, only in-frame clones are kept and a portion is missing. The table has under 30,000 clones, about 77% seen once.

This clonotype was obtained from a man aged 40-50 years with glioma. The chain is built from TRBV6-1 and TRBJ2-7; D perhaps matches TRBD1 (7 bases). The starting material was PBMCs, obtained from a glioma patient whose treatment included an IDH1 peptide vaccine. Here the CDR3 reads CASSEGPGGWDEQYF. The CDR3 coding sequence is TGTGCCAGCAGTGAAGGGCCAGGGGGGTGGGACGAGCAGTACTTC.